The rows below give T cell receptor beta chains drawn from one sample of a study of T-cell memory formation after mild COVID-19. TCRdb reprocessed the 5' RACE reads with MiXCR, giving one entry per CDR3 protein. This sample carries hundreds of thousands of distinct CDR3 sequences, more than 15% of them seen once, and the ten largest clones take 20% to 25%. Sequenced material: PBMCs or a T cell subset sorted from them (not recorded which). The receptor source for this set is a man younger than 30 who had mild COVID-19 (a few samples of this study predate the infection). Cell type and time point are not known. Both conserved end residues are part of each CDR3. Fields, in order: CDR3 length, V gene, clone size, CDR3 protein. Expanded clones get a size class; other rows say once, few or many, or leave the size out.

CDR3 length: 16
V gene: TRBV6-6
clone size: .
CDR3 protein: CASSLSGVHRFGELFF

CDR3 length: 15
V gene: TRBV4-1
clone size: few
CDR3 protein: CASSQESRGRGEAFF

CDR3 length: 14
V gene: TRBV6-4
clone size: .
CDR3 protein: CASSPSPGLNIQYF

CDR3 length: 17
V gene: TRBV5-1
clone size: few
CDR3 protein: CASSPRDRFSGANVLTF

CDR3 length: 15
V gene: TRBV12-3/TRBV12-4
clone size: .
CDR3 protein: CASSLIGQGDSEAFF

CDR3 length: 16
V gene: TRBV2
clone size: .
CDR3 protein: CASSVMTSGGWDEQFF

CDR3 length: 13
V gene: TRBV12-3/TRBV12-4
clone size: few
CDR3 protein: CASSPSRNEKLFF

CDR3 length: 16
V gene: TRBV4-1
clone size: .
CDR3 protein: CASSQVGTIKNTEAFF

CDR3 length: 13
V gene: TRBV6-5
clone size: few
CDR3 protein: CASRGQINTEAFF

CDR3 length: 13
V gene: TRBV19
clone size: .
CDR3 protein: CASGDREDTEAFF

CDR3 length: 18
V gene: TRBV15
clone size: .
CDR3 protein: CATSRGARSRSGQETQYF

CDR3 length: 15
V gene: TRBV20-1
clone size: once
CDR3 protein: CSASIGVGMNTEAFF

CDR3 length: 17
V gene: TRBV4-1
clone size: .
CDR3 protein: CASTRLKGGLSTDTQYF

CDR3 length: 11
V gene: TRBV5-1
clone size: .
CDR3 protein: CASSLFKVQHF

CDR3 length: 14
V gene: TRBV3-1
clone size: few
CDR3 protein: CASSQSQGRYEQYF

CDR3 length: 12
V gene: TRBV7-3
clone size: .
CDR3 protein: CASRGSADTQYF

CDR3 length: 17
V gene: TRBV7-9
clone size: few
CDR3 protein: CASSPRVAGRSTDTQYF

CDR3 length: 13
V gene: TRBV6-5
clone size: .
CDR3 protein: CASRQDRGYGYTF

CDR3 length: 16
V gene: TRBV29-1
clone size: .
CDR3 protein: CSVDGAGDPNTDTQYF

CDR3 length: 16
V gene: TRBV5-5
clone size: .
CDR3 protein: CASSPYGLAGTGELFF

CDR3 length: 15
V gene: TRBV12-3/TRBV12-4
clone size: .
CDR3 protein: CASRPGTGAGNTIYF

CDR3 length: 18
V gene: TRBV6-2/TRBV6-3
clone size: few
CDR3 protein: CASRPGGRQGWSRGTQYF

CDR3 length: 13
V gene: TRBV7-9
clone size: .
CDR3 protein: CASSLELYNEQFF